A selection of T cell receptor beta chains follows, all from one sample in a study of response to subunit inactivated influenza vaccine. Via MiXCR, TCRdb re-called the RT-PCR reads, giving one row per CDR3 protein. Here the sample spans hundreds of thousands of distinct CDR3 sequences, around 11% being singletons. This specimen consisted of PBMCs from blood, obtained on the day of vaccination. These receptors were obtained from a man aged 45-65 years who received an inactivated influenza vaccine. Each CDR3 is given with its conserved first and last residue. Fields, in order: clone size, D gene, V gene, J gene, CDR3 protein, CDR3 DNA. D genes are given only for firm matches. The size of a clone is reported for some rows only, either as once, few or many, or as a class for expanded clones.

size: -; D: -; V: TRBV5-1; J: TRBJ2-7; CDR3: CASSGTGMYEQYF; DNA: TGCGCCAGCAGCGGTACAGGGATGTACGAGCAGTACTTC
size: few; D: TRBD2; V: TRBV12-3/TRBV12-4; J: TRBJ2-1; CDR3: CASRTGLAGDSEQFF; DNA: TGTGCCAGCAGAACGGGACTAGCGGGAGATAGTGAGCAGTTCTTC
size: few; D: -; V: TRBV5-6; J: TRBJ2-1; CDR3: CASSYEPTGYNEQFF; DNA: TGTGCCAGCAGCTACGAACCGACAGGCTACAATGAGCAGTTCTTC
size: many; D: -; V: TRBV4-2; J: TRBJ2-3; CDR3: CASSQAIRGDTQYF; DNA: TGTGCCAGCAGTCAAGCCATACGCGGGGATACGCAGTATTTT
size: many; D: -; V: TRBV20-1; J: TRBJ2-2; CDR3: CSARGTANTGELFF; DNA: TGCAGTGCTAGAGGGACAGCGAACACCGGGGAGCTGTTTTTT
size: few; D: -; V: TRBV3-1; J: TRBJ2-1; CDR3: CASSLTAGGTFGYEQFF; DNA: TGTGCCAGCAGCCTCACAGCCGGCGGAACTTTCGGGTATGAGCAGTTCTTC
size: -; D: -; V: TRBV20-1; J: TRBJ2-7; CDR3: CSATTGAYEQYF; DNA: TGCAGCGCCACCACCGGAGCCTACGAGCAGTACTTC
size: -; D: -; V: TRBV5-6; J: TRBJ2-2; CDR3: CASSLGGGLGAFTGELFF; DNA: TGTGCCAGCAGCTTGGGAGGTGGGCTAGGGGCCTTTACCGGGGAGCTGTTTTTT
size: few; D: -; V: TRBV3-1; J: TRBJ2-7; CDR3: CASSQGFAGSYEQYF; DNA: TGTGCCAGCAGCCAAGGCTTTGCGGGCTCCTACGAGCAGTACTTC
size: few; D: -; V: TRBV5-5; J: TRBJ1-6; CDR3: CASSLVDSPLHF; DNA: TGTGCCAGCAGCTTGGTTGATTCACCCCTCCACTTT
size: many; D: -; V: TRBV20-1; J: TRBJ2-1; CDR3: CSARGFGATRYNEQFF; DNA: TGCAGTGCTAGGGGGTTTGGGGCCACCAGGTACAATGAGCAGTTCTTC
size: -; D: TRBD2; V: TRBV20-1; J: TRBJ2-7; CDR3: CSALAGTAGEQYF; DNA: TGCAGTGCATTAGCGGGGACGGCGGGGGAGCAGTACTTC
size: few; D: -; V: TRBV15; J: TRBJ2-7; CDR3: CATSRGRQTYEQYF; DNA: TGTGCCACCAGCAGAGGCAGGCAAACCTACGAGCAGTACTTC
size: few; D: -; V: TRBV29-1; J: TRBJ2-7; CDR3: CSVIQGTYEQYF; DNA: TGCAGCGTCATTCAGGGAACCTACGAGCAGTACTTC
size: -; D: -; V: TRBV24-1; J: TRBJ2-1; CDR3: CATSDLTYSYNEQFF; DNA: TGTGCCACCAGTGATTTGACTTACTCCTACAATGAGCAGTTCTTC
size: many; D: TRBD2; V: TRBV29-1; J: TRBJ2-1; CDR3: CSVFDYGTINEQFF; DNA: TGCAGCGTCTTTGACTACGGGACTATAAATGAGCAGTTCTTC
size: -; D: TRBD2; V: TRBV5-1; J: TRBJ2-1; CDR3: CASRQTAGGAYNEQFF; DNA: TGCGCCAGCAGGCAGACAGCGGGGGGGGCCTACAATGAGCAGTTCTTC
size: few; D: TRBD2; V: TRBV6-2/TRBV6-3; J: TRBJ2-3; CDR3: CASREPSGRATDTQYF; DNA: TGTGCCAGCAGGGAACCTAGCGGGAGGGCTACAGATACGCAGTATTTT
size: few; D: -; V: TRBV27; J: TRBJ2-5; CDR3: CASSPITGGERQETQYF; DNA: TGTGCCAGCAGTCCGATAACCGGGGGCGAACGACAAGAGACCCAGTACTTC
size: -; D: -; V: TRBV7-2; J: TRBJ2-6; CDR3: CASSLSLDSTGANVLTF; DNA: TGTGCCAGCAGCTTATCCTTGGACAGTACTGGGGCCAACGTCCTGACTTTC
size: few; D: -; V: TRBV29-1; J: TRBJ2-7; CDR3: CSVIVGAYEQYF; DNA: TGCAGCGTTATAGTGGGTGCCTACGAGCAGTACTTC
size: -; D: -; V: TRBV2; J: TRBJ2-7; CDR3: CASSDTRAGDEQYF; DNA: TGTGCCAGCAGTGATACCAGGGCCGGGGACGAGCAGTACTTC
size: -; D: TRBD1; V: TRBV29-1; J: TRBJ2-2; CDR3: CSAYRDSIGGELFF; DNA: TGCAGCGCCTACCGGGACAGTATCGGCGGGGAGCTGTTTTTT
size: -; D: -; V: TRBV6-4; J: TRBJ2-1; CDR3: CAIPYPVGYNEQFF; DNA: TGTGCCATTCCCTATCCGGTTGGCTACAATGAGCAGTTCTTC
size: many; D: TRBD1; V: TRBV20-1; J: TRBJ2-2; CDR3: CSATDRGGYTGELFF; DNA: TGCAGTGCCACGGACAGGGGGGGCTACACCGGGGAGCTGTTTTTT
size: many; D: TRBD1; V: TRBV5-1; J: TRBJ2-7; CDR3: CASKGTVSYEQYF; DNA: TGCGCCAGCAAGGGGACAGTTTCCTACGAGCAGTACTTC
size: -; D: -; V: TRBV20-1; J: TRBJ2-7; CDR3: CSARDGTRYEQYF; DNA: TGCAGTGCTAGAGACGGGACACGATACGAGCAGTACTTC
size: -; D: TRBD1; V: TRBV6-2/TRBV6-3; J: TRBJ2-2; CDR3: CASKTGTENTGELFF; DNA: TGTGCCAGCAAGACCGGGACAGAGAACACCGGGGAGCTGTTTTTT
size: few; D: TRBD2; V: TRBV10-3; J: TRBJ2-3; CDR3: CAIGAGGPGDTQYF; DNA: TGTGCCATCGGCGCGGGGGGGCCAGGGGATACGCAGTATTTT
size: -; D: -; V: TRBV27; J: TRBJ2-7; CDR3: CASSFVSSYEQYF; DNA: TGTGCCAGCAGTTTCGTGAGCTCCTACGAGCAGTACTTC
size: -; D: TRBD1; V: TRBV9; J: TRBJ1-1; CDR3: CASSGTRGRGPGTEAFF; DNA: TGTGCCAGCAGCGGGACCAGGGGCAGGGGGCCAGGCACTGAAGCTTTCTTT
size: -; D: TRBD1; V: TRBV5-1; J: TRBJ2-3; CDR3: CASSYSGTGGRTDTQYF; DNA: TGCGCCAGCAGTTACTCCGGGACAGGGGGCCGCACAGATACGCAGTATTTT
size: -; D: TRBD2; V: TRBV4-2; J: TRBJ2-3; CDR3: CASSQNSGRGTDTQYF; DNA: TGTGCCAGCAGCCAAAATAGCGGGAGAGGGACAGATACGCAGTATTTT
size: few; D: -; V: TRBV12-3/TRBV12-4; J: TRBJ1-2; CDR3: CASSTGGALGGYTF; DNA: TGTGCCAGCAGTACCGGGGGGGCGTTGGGCGGCTACACCTTC
size: few; D: -; V: TRBV4-2; J: TRBJ2-1; CDR3: CASSQDLYRVRFF; DNA: TGTGCCAGCAGCCAAGATCTCTACCGGGTAAGGTTCTTC
size: -; D: TRBD2; V: TRBV5-1; J: TRBJ2-7; CDR3: CASSGTETSGRIYEQYF; DNA: TGCGCCAGCAGCGGAACCGAAACTAGCGGGAGGATCTACGAGCAGTACTTC
size: few; D: TRBD1; V: TRBV7-9; J: TRBJ1-6; CDR3: CASEGTVASNSPLHF; DNA: TGTGCCAGCGAAGGGACAGTAGCTAGTAATTCACCCCTCCACTTT